The next 5 T cell receptor beta chains were all read from a single sample in a study of beta chain features in type 1 diabetes. The study's findings and limits: People with Type 1 diabetes carried modestly yet significantly shorter TCRB CDR3s in all four CD4+ subsets.

No antigen has been identified for these receptors. The isolated RNA, all of it, was reverse transcribed, so expressed TCRB transcripts were what got sequenced. Method: immunoSEQ multiplex PCR; TCRdb's copy keeps in-frame clones and lacks some. The sample records approximately 30,000 clones, less than 65% being singletons. The sample comprised Tregs from blood. The source of these receptors is a woman aged 25-40 years with type 1 diabetes.

The chain joins TRBV28 to TRBJ1-5, with a weak D call TRBD1 (5 bases). The CDR3 is 14 amino acids. Germline values: CDR1 MDHEN, CDR2 SYDVKM. With 11 bases removed from V and 2 bases from J, the gap between germline ends came to 16 bases. The CDR3 region has the DNA TGTGCCGCCACTGGGGTGGGGCGCAATCAGCCCCAGCATTTT. Translating gives CAATGVGRNQPQHF.

The chain combines TRBV5-1 with TRBJ2-2, with 9 bases that match TRBD1. The trim removed 1 base at V and 5 bases at J, leaving 3 bases unmatched. There are 15 residues in the CDR3. CDR1 is SGHRS, CDR2 YFSETQ, per germline. CDR3 in DNA: TGCGCCAGCAGCTTGATTGGGACAGGGACCGGGGAGCTGTTTTTT. Translating it yields CASSLIGTGTGELFF.

This chain connects TRBV10-3 to TRBJ2-5, with TRBD2 as a possible D gene (5 bases). V lost 6 bases and J 1 base, leaving 9 bases between the germline ends. Germline CDR1 reads ENHRY; CDR2 reads SYGVKD. The CDR3 runs to 13 residues. CDR3 residues: CAIRDGLQETQYF. CDR3 DNA sequence: TGTGCCATCAGAGACGGACTCCAAGAGACCCAGTACTTC.

This sequence joins TRBV7-2 and TRBJ1-1; TRBD1 aligns across 8 bases. Germline loops: CDR1 SGHTA, CDR2 FQGNSA. J lost 5 bases, V lost 4 bases, and 3 bases had no gene match. The CDR3 spans 13 residues. For the CDR3, the DNA is TGTGCCAGCAGCTCCAGGGGGCAAACTGAAGCTTTCTTT. It is translated as CASSSRGQTEAFF.

This clone was detected a few times. This chain connects TRBV13 to TRBJ1-2; 8 bases map to TRBD1. There are 14 residues in the CDR3. The V gene's germline CDR1 is PRHDT and CDR2 FYEKMQ (reference sequence). The V segment lost 5 bases and the J segment 8 bases; nucleotides outside the gene matches: 10. CDR3 in amino acids: CASSHGQGFDGYTF. CDR3 coding DNA: TGTGCCAGCAGCCACGGACAGGGCTTTGACGGCTACACCTTC.